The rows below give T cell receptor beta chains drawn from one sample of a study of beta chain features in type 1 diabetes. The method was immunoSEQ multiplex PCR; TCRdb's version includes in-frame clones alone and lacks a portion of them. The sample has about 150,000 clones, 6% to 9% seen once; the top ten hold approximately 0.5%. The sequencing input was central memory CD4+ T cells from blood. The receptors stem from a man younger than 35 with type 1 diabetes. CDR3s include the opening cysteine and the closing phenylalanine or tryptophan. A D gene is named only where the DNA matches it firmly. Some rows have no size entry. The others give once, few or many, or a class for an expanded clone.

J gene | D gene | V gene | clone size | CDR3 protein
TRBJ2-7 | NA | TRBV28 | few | CASSIPGSYEQYF
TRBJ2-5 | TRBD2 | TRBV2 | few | CASRLAGGETQYF
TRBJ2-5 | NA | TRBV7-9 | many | CASSQGSETQYF
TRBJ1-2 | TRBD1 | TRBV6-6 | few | CASRGGTVYNYGYTF
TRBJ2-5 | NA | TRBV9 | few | CASSALAQETQYF
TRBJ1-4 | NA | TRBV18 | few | CASSPSSAHEKLFF
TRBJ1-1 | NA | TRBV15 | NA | CATSRAENTEAFF
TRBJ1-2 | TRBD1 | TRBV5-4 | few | CASSLPGGRINYGYTF
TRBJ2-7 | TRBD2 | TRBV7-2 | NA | CASSLVSGKSSYEQYF
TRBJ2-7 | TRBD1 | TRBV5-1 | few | CASSSGPGQGTYEQYF
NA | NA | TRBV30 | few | CAWSGGLGYEQYF
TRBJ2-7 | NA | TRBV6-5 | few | CASRPTWSDEQYF
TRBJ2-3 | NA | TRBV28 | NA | CASSTVGSTTDTQYF
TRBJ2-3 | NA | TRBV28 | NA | CASSLLAQRRDTQYF
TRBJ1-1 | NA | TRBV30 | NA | CAWSGQSNTEAFF
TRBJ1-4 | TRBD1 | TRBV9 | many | CASSRPTGTGNEKLFF
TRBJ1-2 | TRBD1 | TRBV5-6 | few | CASSWEQGVYGYTF
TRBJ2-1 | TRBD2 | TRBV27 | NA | CASSFRASGYNEQFF
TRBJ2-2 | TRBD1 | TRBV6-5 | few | CASSRTGGYTGELFF
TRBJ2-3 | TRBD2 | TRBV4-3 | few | CASSPAGVEDTQYF
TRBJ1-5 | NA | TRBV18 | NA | CASSLESTDPQHF
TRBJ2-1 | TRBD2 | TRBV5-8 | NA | CASSPPRRGDNEQFF
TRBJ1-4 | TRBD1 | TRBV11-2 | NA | CASSSDTGTGGEKLFF
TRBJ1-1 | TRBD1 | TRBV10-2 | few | CASRDSGQIEAFF
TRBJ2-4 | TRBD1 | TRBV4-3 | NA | CASSQSLGQGENIQYF
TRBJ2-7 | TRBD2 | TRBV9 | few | CASRPTTSGRLNSYEQYF
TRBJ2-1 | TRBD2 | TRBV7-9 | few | CASRLPFRLAGVVNEQFF
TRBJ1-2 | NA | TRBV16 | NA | CASSHQSGGNYGYTF
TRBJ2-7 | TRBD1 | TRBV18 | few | CASSSDRAHEQYF
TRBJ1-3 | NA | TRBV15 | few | CATRVGAGNTIYF
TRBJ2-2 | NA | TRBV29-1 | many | CSGGHTNTGELFF
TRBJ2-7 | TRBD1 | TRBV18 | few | CASSPPRGQGPQEQYF
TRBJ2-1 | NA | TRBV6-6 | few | CASRNGDSEQFF
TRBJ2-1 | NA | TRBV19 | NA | CASSPRAYNEQFF
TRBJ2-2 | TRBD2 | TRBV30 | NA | CAWRRGRAGGPESTGELFF
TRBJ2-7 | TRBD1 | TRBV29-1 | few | CSVGQGHTYEQYF
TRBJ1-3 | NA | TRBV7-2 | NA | CASSFPGTGNTIYF
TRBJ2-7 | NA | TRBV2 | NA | CASSDDTYEQYF
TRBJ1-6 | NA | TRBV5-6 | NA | CASSFGQFNSPLHF
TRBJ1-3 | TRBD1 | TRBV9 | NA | CASSGGQGNTIYF
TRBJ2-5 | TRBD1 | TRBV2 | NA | CASTDPGQVLGTQYF
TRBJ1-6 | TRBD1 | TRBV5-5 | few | CASTGQGNSPLHF
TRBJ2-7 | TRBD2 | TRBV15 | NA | CATSSSGRPPDYNYEQYF
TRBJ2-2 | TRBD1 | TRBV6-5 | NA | CASSLDRAMTGELFF
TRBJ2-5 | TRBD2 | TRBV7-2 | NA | CASSPRREETQYF
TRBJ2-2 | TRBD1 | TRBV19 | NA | CASRQGASTGELFF